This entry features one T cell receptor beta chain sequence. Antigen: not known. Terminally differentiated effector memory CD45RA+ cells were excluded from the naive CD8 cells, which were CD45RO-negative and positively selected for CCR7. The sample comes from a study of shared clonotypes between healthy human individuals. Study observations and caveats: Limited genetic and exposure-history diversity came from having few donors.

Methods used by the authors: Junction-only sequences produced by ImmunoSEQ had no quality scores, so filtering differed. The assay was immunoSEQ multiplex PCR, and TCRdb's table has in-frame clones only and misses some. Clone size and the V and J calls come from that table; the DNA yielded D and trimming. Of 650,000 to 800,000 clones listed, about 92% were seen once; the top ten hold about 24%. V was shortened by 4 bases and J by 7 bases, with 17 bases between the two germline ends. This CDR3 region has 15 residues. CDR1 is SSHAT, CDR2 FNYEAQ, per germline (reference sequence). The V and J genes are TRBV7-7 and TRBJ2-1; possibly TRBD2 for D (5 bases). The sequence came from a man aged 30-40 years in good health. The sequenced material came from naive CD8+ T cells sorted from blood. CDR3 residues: CASSSDVDSRNEQFF. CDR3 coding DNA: TGTGCCAGCAGCTCGGATGTGGACTCCCGTAATGAGCAGTTCTTC.